The 10 T cell receptor beta chains below come from one sample, sequenced in a study of CD8+ T cells in alopecia areata. RNA extraction and reverse transcription yielded cDNA as sequencing template. Assay: immunoSEQ multiplex PCR; the TCRdb copy retains only in-frame clones and omits some. The profile shows 150,000 or so clones, about 59% of them singletons. The treatment denotes: oral pan-JAK inhibitor, 5-10 mg twice daily. Sequenced material: CD8+ T cells sorted from blood, taken at week 4, from a patient treated with tofacitinib. These receptors originate from a human donor with alopecia areata.

The chain recombines TRBV7-2 with TRBJ1-1; D gene uncertain. Trimming shortened V by 2 bases and J by 4 bases, and 5 bases separated the two germline ends. CDR3 length equals 12 residues. CDR1 is SGHTA and CDR2 is FQGNSA in the germline V gene. This CDR3 is CASSLIGTEAFF. The CDR3 DNA reads TGTGCCAGCAGCTTAATAGGCACTGAAGCTTTCTTT.

V usage is TRBV7-9 and J usage is TRBJ1-4; D not certain. This CDR3 comprises 15 residues. CDR1 and CDR2 from the germline V gene are SEHNR and FQNEAQ (reference sequence). V gave up 5 bases and J gave up 6 bases, with 16 bases separating them. CDR3 amino acids: CASSQPGRLHEKLFF. The CDR3 DNA reads as TGTGCCAGCAGCCAACCGGGAAGGCTACATGAAAAACTGTTTTTT.

This chain connects TRBV4-1 to TRBJ1-1, with D uncertain. The CDR3 covers 14 residues. From germline, CDR1 is MGHRA and CDR2 YSYEKL. V lost 0 bases, J lost 8 bases, and 13 bases lay in between. CDR3 loop: CASSQDPHAPEAFF. CDR3 DNA sequence: TGCGCCAGCAGCCAAGATCCCCATGCCCCAGAAGCTTTCTTT.

By share, this clone ranks as medium-sized. This chain joins TRBV27 and TRBJ2-7; 7 positions agree with TRBD1. CDR1 is MNHEY and CDR2 is SMNVEV in the germline V gene (reference sequence). The CDR3 covers 16 residues. V lost 1 base to trimming and J lost 0 bases; unmatched junction nucleotides: 6. CDR3 nucleotide sequence: TGTGCCAGCAGTTTATACGGGACAGACCTCTCCTACGAGCAGTACTTC. It yields the protein CASSLYGTDLSYEQYF.

The chain's CDR3 is CASSPGQGPEQYF. Here the CDR3 DNA reads TGTGCCAGCAGCCCCGGACAGGGCCCCGAGCAGTACTTC. The chain carries TRBV5-6 and TRBJ2-7; 8 nucleotides match TRBD1. Unmatched junction bases numbered 6, after V lost 4 bases and J lost 6 bases. The CDR3 totals 13 residues. CDR1 SGHDT and CDR2 YYEEEE come from the germline V gene.

This chain connects TRBV15 to TRBJ1-2, with unresolved D. The CDR3 extends over 13 amino acids. From germline, CDR1 is LNHNV and CDR2 YYDKDF (reference sequence). V dropped 4 bases and J dropped 5 bases, with 11 bases sitting between them. As DNA, the CDR3 is TGTGCCACCAGCACTACCGAGTGGTATGGCTACACCTTC. It specifies CATSTTEWYGYTF.

The rearrangement joins TRBV4-1 to TRBJ1-2; D may be TRBD1 (5 bases). Germline values: CDR1 MGHRA, CDR2 YSYEKL. The ends were cut back, 3 bases at V and 6 bases at J, with 11 bases in the middle. This CDR3 has 13 amino acids. The CDR3 sequence is CASSQRQLDGYTF. DNA for the CDR3: TGCGCCAGCAGCCAGCGACAGCTTGATGGCTACACCTTC.

V and J are TRBV9 and TRBJ2-3; D not resolved. There are 14 residues in the CDR3. The V end lost 0 bases, the J end lost 0 bases, and 5 bases lay between the germline ends. The germline V gene has CDR1 SGDLS and CDR2 YYNGEE. The CDR3 DNA reads TGTGCCAGCAGCGTAGGTCAAAGCACAGATACGCAGTATTTT. This gives the protein CASSVGQSTDTQYF.

This rearrangement joins TRBV30 to TRBJ1-2, with D possibly matching TRBD1 (6 bases). The V gene lost 0 bases and the J gene lost 6 bases, with 11 bases spanning the gap. The CDR3 contains 13 residues. Germline CDR1 reads GTSNPN; CDR2 reads SVGIG (reference sequence). For the CDR3, the DNA is TGTGCCTGGAGTGTAGAGGGGGGCAATGGCTACACCTTC. This gives the protein CAWSVEGGNGYTF. The variable domain in full, completed from reference TRBV30 and TRBJ1-2, reads SQTIHQWPATLVQPVGSPLSLECTVEGTSNPNLYWYRQAAGRGLQLLFYSVGIGQISSEVPQNLSASRPQDRQFILSSKKLLLSDSGFYLCAWSVEGGNGYTFGSGTRLTVV.

This clone occurred once. The chain links TRBV9 to TRBJ2-7, with 12 nucleotides matching TRBD2. CDR3 length: 14 residues. Germline values: CDR1 SGDLS, CDR2 YYNGEE. J was trimmed by 4 bases and V by 3 bases; bases with no gene match: 2. The CDR3 DNA follows: TGTGCCAGCAGCGCCGGACTAGCGGGGTACGAGCAGTACTTC. Its translation: CASSAGLAGYEQYF. Full variable domain (outside the CDR3, taken from reference TRBV9 and TRBJ2-7): DSGVTQTPKHLITATGQRVTLRCSPRSGDLSVYWYQQSLDQGLQFLIQYYNGEERAKGNILERFSAQQFPDLHSELNLSSLELGDSALYFCASSAGLAGYEQYFGPGTRLTVT.